Detailed here is one T cell receptor (beta chain). TCRdb's table, derived via immunoSEQ multiplex PCR, lists solely in-frame clones and lacks some. The table records 40,000 to 55,000 clones, around 94% of them present only once. CDR3 length: 15 residues. Losses at the gene ends were 5 bases for V and 4 bases for J; bases not matched to a gene: 3. Germline CDR1 and CDR2: SNHLY and FYNNEI. These data originate in a study of T cell changes during pregnancy in multiple sclerosis. The chain recombines TRBV2 with TRBJ2-5, with 14 bases aligning to TRBD2. The specimen sequenced was peripheral blood. The receptor comes from a female donor with multiple sclerosis, enrolled in a pregnancy study. CDR3 in amino acids: CASSTGTSGRETQYF. The DNA for the CDR3 is TGTGCCAGCAGTACCGGGACTAGCGGGAGAGAGACCCAGTACTTC.